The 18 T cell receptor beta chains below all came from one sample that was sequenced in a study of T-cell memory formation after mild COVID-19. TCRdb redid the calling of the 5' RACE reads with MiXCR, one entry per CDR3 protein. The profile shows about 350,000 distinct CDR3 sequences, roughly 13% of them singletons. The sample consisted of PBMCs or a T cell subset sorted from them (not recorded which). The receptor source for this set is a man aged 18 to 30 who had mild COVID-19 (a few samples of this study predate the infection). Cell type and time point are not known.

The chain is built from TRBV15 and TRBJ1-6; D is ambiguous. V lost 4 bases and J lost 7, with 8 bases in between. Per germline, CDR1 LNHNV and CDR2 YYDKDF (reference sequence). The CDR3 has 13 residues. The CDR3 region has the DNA TGTGCCACCAGCATGGGTGGGAATTCACCCCTCCACTTT. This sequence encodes CATSMGGNSPLHF.

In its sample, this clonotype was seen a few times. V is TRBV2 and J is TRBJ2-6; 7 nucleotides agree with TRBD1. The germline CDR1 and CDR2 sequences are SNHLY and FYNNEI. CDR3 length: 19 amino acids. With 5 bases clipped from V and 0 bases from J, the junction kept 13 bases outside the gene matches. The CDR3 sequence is CASSQFRDRTNSGANVLTF. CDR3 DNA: TGTGCCAGCAGTCAATTCCGGGACAGAACAAACTCTGGGGCCAACGTCCTGACTTTC.

The CDR3 DNA follows: TGTGCCAGCAGTCGCAACCGCCCGACAGGGGAGGATGGCTACACCTTC. The encoded protein is CASSRNRPTGEDGYTF. The chain links TRBV6-5 to TRBJ1-2, with TRBD1 identical over 8 bases. With V trimmed by 5 bases and J by 6 bases, 14 bases remained unmatched. Germline V gene sequence: CDR1 MNHEY, CDR2 SVGAGI. The CDR3 length is 16 residues.

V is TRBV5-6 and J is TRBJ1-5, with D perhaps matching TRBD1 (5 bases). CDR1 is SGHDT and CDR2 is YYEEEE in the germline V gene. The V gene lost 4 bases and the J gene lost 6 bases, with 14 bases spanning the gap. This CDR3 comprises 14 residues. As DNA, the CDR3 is TGTGCCAGCAGCGCCGGGCCAGGGATTCAGCCCCAGCATTTT. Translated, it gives CASSAGPGIQPQHF.

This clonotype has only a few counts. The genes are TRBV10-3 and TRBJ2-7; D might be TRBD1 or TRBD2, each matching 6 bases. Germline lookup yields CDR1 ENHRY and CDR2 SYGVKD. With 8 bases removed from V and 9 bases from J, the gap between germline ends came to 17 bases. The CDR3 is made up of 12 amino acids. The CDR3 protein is CAISEGGLGQYF. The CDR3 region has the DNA TGTGCCATCTCAGAAGGGGGGCTAGGGCAGTACTTC.

Here the CDR3 reads CASSGQGYTDTQYF. DNA for the CDR3: TGTGCCAGCAGTGGCCAGGGCTACACAGATACGCAGTATTTT. The rearrangement uses TRBV2 and TRBJ2-3; a possible D gene is TRBD1 (5 bases). V was trimmed by 4 bases and J by 2 bases, leaving 10 bases between them. Germline loops: CDR1 SNHLY, CDR2 FYNNEI. The CDR3 loop spans 14 amino acids.

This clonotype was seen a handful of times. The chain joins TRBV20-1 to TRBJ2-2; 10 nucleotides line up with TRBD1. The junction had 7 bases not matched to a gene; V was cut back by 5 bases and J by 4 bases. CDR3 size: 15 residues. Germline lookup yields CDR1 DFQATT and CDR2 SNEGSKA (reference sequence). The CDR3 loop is CSAHTGTGATGELFF. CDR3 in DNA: TGCAGTGCTCATACCGGGACAGGGGCCACCGGGGAGCTGTTTTTT.

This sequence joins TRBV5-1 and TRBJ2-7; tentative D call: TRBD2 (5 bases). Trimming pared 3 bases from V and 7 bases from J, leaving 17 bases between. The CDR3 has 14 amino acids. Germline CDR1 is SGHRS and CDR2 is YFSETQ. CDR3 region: CASSSTGNSREQYV. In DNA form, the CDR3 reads TGCGCCAGCAGCTCAACCGGGAACTCGAGGGAGCAGTACGTC.

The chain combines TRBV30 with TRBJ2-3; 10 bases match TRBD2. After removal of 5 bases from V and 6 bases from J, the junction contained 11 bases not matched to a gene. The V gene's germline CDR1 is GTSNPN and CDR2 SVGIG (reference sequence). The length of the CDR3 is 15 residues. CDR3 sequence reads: CAWSRAGGNRDTQYF. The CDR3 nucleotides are TGTGCCTGGTCTCGAGCGGGGGGGAACCGTGATACGCAGTATTTT.

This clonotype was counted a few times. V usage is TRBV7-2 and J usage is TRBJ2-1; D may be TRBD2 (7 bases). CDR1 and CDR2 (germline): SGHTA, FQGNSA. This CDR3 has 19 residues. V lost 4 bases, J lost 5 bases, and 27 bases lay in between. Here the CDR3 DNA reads TGTGCCAGCAGCTCATTAAAGGCGCTTATCGGGGGGCAGAACAATGAGCAGTTCTTC. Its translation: CASSSLKALIGGQNNEQFF.

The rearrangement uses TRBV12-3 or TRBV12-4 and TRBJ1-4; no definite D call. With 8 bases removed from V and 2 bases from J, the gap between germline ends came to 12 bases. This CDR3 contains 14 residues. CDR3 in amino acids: CASARFLTNEKLFF. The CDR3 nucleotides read TGTGCCAGCGCCCGGTTTTTGACTAATGAAAAACTGTTTTTT.

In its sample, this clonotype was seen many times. The CDR3 reads CASSWAWTGNQPQHF. In nucleotides, the CDR3 is TGTGCCAGCAGTTGGGCCTGGACGGGCAATCAGCCCCAGCATTTT. V is TRBV12-3 or TRBV12-4 and J is TRBJ1-5; D gene ambiguous. The CDR3 is 15 residues long. Trimming shortened V by 4 bases and J by 2 bases, and 12 bases separated the two germline ends.

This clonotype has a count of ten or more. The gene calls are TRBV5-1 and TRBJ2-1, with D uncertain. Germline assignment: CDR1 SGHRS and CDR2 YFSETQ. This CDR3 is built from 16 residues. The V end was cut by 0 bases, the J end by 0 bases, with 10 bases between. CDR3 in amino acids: CASSLGPWASYNEQFF. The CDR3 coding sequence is TGCGCCAGCAGCTTGGGGCCTTGGGCCTCCTACAATGAGCAGTTCTTC. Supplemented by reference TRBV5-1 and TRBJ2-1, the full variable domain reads KAGVTQTPRYLIKTRGQQVTLSCSPISGHRSVSWYQQTPGQGLQFLFEYFSETQRNKGNFPGRFSGRQFSNSRSEMNVSTLELGDSALYLCASSLGPWASYNEQFFGPGTRLTVL.

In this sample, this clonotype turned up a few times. The CDR3 DNA follows: TGTGCCAGCAGCTTAAGTCTCCTCACCGGGGAGCTGTTTTTT. Its protein is CASSLSLLTGELFF. This chain connects TRBV11-2 to TRBJ2-2, with D unresolved. Trimming took off 2 bases at V and 4 bases at J, with 8 bases between the two ends. This CDR3 has 14 residues. Germline loops: CDR1 SGHAT, CDR2 FQNNGV.

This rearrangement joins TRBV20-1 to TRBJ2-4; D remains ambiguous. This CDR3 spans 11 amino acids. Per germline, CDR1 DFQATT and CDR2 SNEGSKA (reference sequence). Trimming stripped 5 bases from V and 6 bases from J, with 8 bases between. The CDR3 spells CSAPWGNIQYF. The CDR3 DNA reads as TGCAGTGCTCCGTGGGGAAACATTCAGTACTTC.

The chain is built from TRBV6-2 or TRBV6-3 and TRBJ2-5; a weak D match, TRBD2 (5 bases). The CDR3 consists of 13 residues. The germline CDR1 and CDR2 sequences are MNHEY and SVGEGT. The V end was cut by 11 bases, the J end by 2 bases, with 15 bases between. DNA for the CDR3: TGTGCCGGTTCAACAGCGGAACAAGAGACCCAGTACTTC. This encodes CAGSTAEQETQYF.

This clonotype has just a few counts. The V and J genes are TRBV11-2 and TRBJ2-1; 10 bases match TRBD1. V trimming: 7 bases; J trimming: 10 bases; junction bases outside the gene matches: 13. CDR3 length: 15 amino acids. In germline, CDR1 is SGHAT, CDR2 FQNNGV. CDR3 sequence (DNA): TGTGCCAGCACCAACCCCCGGGACAGGGGTAAGGAGCAGTTCTTC. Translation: CASTNPRDRGKEQFF.

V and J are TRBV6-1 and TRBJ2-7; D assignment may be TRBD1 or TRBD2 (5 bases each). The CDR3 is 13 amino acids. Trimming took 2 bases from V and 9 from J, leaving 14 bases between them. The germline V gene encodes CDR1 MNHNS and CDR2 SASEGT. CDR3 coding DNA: TGTGCCAGCAGTGAACCCGGGGCCAGTTGGCAGTACGTC. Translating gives CASSEPGASWQYV.